This TCR beta chain appears in the sequencing data of a study of post-analysis software for immune sequencing data. Study overall: As for disease course, relapsing-remitting, secondary progressive and progressive-relapsing multiple sclerosis were all included.

Germline V CDR1 and CDR2: SEHNR, FQNEAQ (reference sequence). This CDR3 region has 16 residues. The V end was cut by 7 bases, the J end by 2 bases, with 19 bases between. Unique molecular identifiers were present in the TCR beta cDNA libraries. The source material, about 0.9 to 11 million T cells, gave rise to 400,000 to 600,000 cDNA molecules. TCRdb independently ran MiXCR on the PCR reads; one entry per CDR3 protein. The sample consists of about 380,000 distinct CDR3 sequences, less than 40% of them appearing once. Concerning this clonotype: Antigen specificity is unknown.

Overall study results and limits: Normalized Chao1 diversity in multiple sclerosis patients fell significantly below that of controls. When patients were compared with controls, roughly five TRBV segments were more frequent, TRBV5-6, TRBV5-1 and TRBV20-1 among them. Samples prepared in the same batch strongly co-clustered by F measure.

V gene TRBV7-9 combines with J gene TRBJ2-3; weak D call: TRBD2 (5 bases). This receptor was identified in a girl aged 5-17 years with multiple sclerosis. The sample taken for sequencing was blood. The CDR3 loop is CASNSGVEGHTDTQYF. Here the CDR3 DNA reads TGTGCCAGCAACTCGGGCGTTGAGGGTCACACAGATACGCAGTATTTT.